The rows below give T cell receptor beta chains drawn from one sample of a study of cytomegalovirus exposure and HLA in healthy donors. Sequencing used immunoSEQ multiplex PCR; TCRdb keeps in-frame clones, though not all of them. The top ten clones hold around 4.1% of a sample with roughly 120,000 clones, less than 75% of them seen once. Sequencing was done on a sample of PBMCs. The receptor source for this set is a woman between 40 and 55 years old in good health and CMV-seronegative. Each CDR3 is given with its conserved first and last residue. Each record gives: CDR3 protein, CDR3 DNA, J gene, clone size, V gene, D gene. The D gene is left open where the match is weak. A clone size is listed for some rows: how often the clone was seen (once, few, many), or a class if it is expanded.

CDR3 protein: CASSQGAGMGEQYF
CDR3 DNA: TGCGCCAGCAGCCAAGGAGCGGGTATGGGCGAGCAGTACTTC
J gene: TRBJ2-7
clone size: .
V gene: TRBV4-3
D gene: .

CDR3 protein: CASSLSSRFSGNTIYF
CDR3 DNA: TGTGCCAGCAGCTTGTCGTCCAGGTTCTCTGGAAACACCATATATTTT
J gene: TRBJ1-3
clone size: .
V gene: TRBV5-6
D gene: .

CDR3 protein: CASSLGEVGRGGYTF
CDR3 DNA: TGTGCCAGCAGTCTAGGCGAGGTTGGCAGGGGTGGCTACACCTTC
J gene: TRBJ1-2
clone size: .
V gene: TRBV6-5
D gene: .

CDR3 protein: CASSKPLADFTDTQYF
CDR3 DNA: TGTGCCAGCAGCAAACCACTAGCGGATTTCACAGATACGCAGTATTTT
J gene: TRBJ2-3
clone size: .
V gene: TRBV5-6
D gene: TRBD2

CDR3 protein: CASILQVNTEAFF
CDR3 DNA: TGTGCCAGCATCTTACAAGTGAACACTGAAGCTTTCTTT
J gene: TRBJ1-1
clone size: .
V gene: TRBV28
D gene: .

CDR3 protein: CASSGQWRNQPQHF
CDR3 DNA: TGTGCCAGCAGTGGACAATGGAGGAATCAGCCCCAGCATTTT
J gene: TRBJ1-5
clone size: .
V gene: TRBV6-1
D gene: .

CDR3 protein: CASSPGGQGNEQFF
CDR3 DNA: TGTGCCAGCTCACCAGGAGGACAGGGGAATGAGCAGTTCTTC
J gene: TRBJ2-1
clone size: .
V gene: TRBV18
D gene: TRBD1

CDR3 protein: CASSPSGPDYNEQFF
CDR3 DNA: TGTGCCAGCAGCCCCAGCGGGCCTGACTACAATGAGCAGTTCTTC
J gene: TRBJ2-1
clone size: .
V gene: TRBV7-3
D gene: .

CDR3 protein: CASSHMYGYQGAETQYF
CDR3 DNA: TGCGCCAGCAGCCACATGTATGGGTACCAGGGGGCTGAGACCCAGTACTTC
J gene: TRBJ2-5
clone size: .
V gene: TRBV4-3
D gene: TRBD1

CDR3 protein: CASSPGQGATWNGYTF
CDR3 DNA: TGTGCCAGCTCACCGGGGCAGGGGGCTACATGGAATGGCTACACCTTC
J gene: TRBJ1-2
clone size: .
V gene: TRBV18
D gene: TRBD1

CDR3 protein: CASTPGGNTEAFF
CDR3 DNA: TGCGCCAGCACCCCGGGAGGGAACACTGAAGCTTTCTTT
J gene: TRBJ1-1
clone size: .
V gene: TRBV5-1
D gene: .

CDR3 protein: CASSDGQILRAGNTIYF
CDR3 DNA: TGTGCCAGCAGCGACGGACAGATCCTTAGGGCTGGAAACACCATATATTTT
J gene: TRBJ1-3
clone size: .
V gene: TRBV5-4
D gene: .

CDR3 protein: CASRTTGGNSPLHF
CDR3 DNA: TGTGCCAGCAGGACTACAGGGGGTAATTCACCCCTCCACTTT
J gene: TRBJ1-6
clone size: .
V gene: TRBV6-6
D gene: TRBD1

CDR3 protein: CSSSLVQGNTEAFF
CDR3 DNA: TGTTCCAGCAGCTTAGTTCAGGGCAACACTGAAGCTTTCTTT
J gene: TRBJ1-1
clone size: once
V gene: TRBV7-9
D gene: .

CDR3 protein: CASSLGDRGLNEKLFF
CDR3 DNA: TGTGCCAGCAGCTTGGGGGACAGGGGACTTAATGAAAAACTGTTTTTT
J gene: TRBJ1-4
clone size: once
V gene: TRBV7-9
D gene: TRBD1

CDR3 protein: CASRGGRQQPQHF
CDR3 DNA: TGTGCCAGCAGGGGGGGTCGGCAACAGCCCCAGCATTTT
J gene: TRBJ1-5
clone size: few
V gene: TRBV2
D gene: .

CDR3 protein: CASSRQATQETQYF
CDR3 DNA: TGTGCCAGCAGCCGACAGGCCACCCAAGAGACCCAGTACTTC
J gene: TRBJ2-5
clone size: .
V gene: TRBV7-2
D gene: .

CDR3 protein: CASSPPGQGGFGQYF
CDR3 DNA: TGTGCCAGCAGCCCGCCGGGACAGGGGGGTTTTGGGCAGTACTTC
J gene: TRBJ2-7
clone size: .
V gene: TRBV6-5
D gene: TRBD1

CDR3 protein: CASRASGSSYNEQFF
CDR3 DNA: TGTGCCAGCAGGGCTAGCGGGAGCTCCTACAATGAGCAGTTCTTC
J gene: TRBJ2-1
clone size: .
V gene: TRBV2
D gene: TRBD2

CDR3 protein: CASRRGAQETQYF
CDR3 DNA: TGTGCCAGCAGGCGGGGGGCGCAAGAGACCCAGTACTTC
J gene: TRBJ2-5
clone size: .
V gene: TRBV25-1
D gene: TRBD2

CDR3 protein: CASSQDRRQGRYGYTF
CDR3 DNA: TGTGCCAGCAGCCAAGACAGGAGACAGGGGCGCTATGGCTACACCTTC
J gene: TRBJ1-2
clone size: .
V gene: TRBV4-2
D gene: TRBD1

CDR3 protein: CASSLAPGITMNTEAFF
CDR3 DNA: TGCGCCAGCAGCTTGGCCCCAGGTATCACAATGAACACTGAAGCTTTCTTT
J gene: TRBJ1-1
clone size: once
V gene: TRBV5-1
D gene: .

CDR3 protein: CASSQEGYKGETQYF
CDR3 DNA: TGCGCCAGCAGCCAAGAGGGCTACAAAGGAGAGACCCAGTACTTC
J gene: TRBJ2-5
clone size: once
V gene: TRBV4-1
D gene: .

CDR3 protein: CASSLSSGQGYEQYF
CDR3 DNA: TGTGCCAGCAGCCTCAGTTCAGGACAGGGATACGAGCAGTACTTC
J gene: TRBJ2-7
clone size: .
V gene: TRBV2
D gene: TRBD1

CDR3 protein: CASSTGQSQETQYF
CDR3 DNA: TGCGCCAGCAGCACAGGACAGTCCCAAGAGACCCAGTACTTC
J gene: TRBJ2-5
clone size: .
V gene: TRBV5-1
D gene: .

CDR3 protein: CAIPVNTGELFF
CDR3 DNA: TGTGCCATCCCGGTGAACACCGGGGAGCTGTTTTTT
J gene: TRBJ2-2
clone size: .
V gene: TRBV2
D gene: .

CDR3 protein: CASSQDMVTGDTGELFF
CDR3 DNA: TGCGCCAGCAGCCAAGATATGGTAACAGGGGACACCGGGGAGCTGTTTTTT
J gene: TRBJ2-2
clone size: once
V gene: TRBV4-1
D gene: TRBD1

CDR3 protein: CASSLSGPYEQYF
CDR3 DNA: TGTGCCAGCAGTTTATCGGGTCCCTACGAGCAGTACTTC
J gene: TRBJ2-7
clone size: once
V gene: TRBV28
D gene: .

CDR3 protein: CASSQEMGQGYSPLHF
CDR3 DNA: TGCGCCAGCAGCCAAGAGATGGGACAGGGTTATTCACCCCTCCACTTT
J gene: TRBJ1-6
clone size: .
V gene: TRBV4-3
D gene: TRBD1

CDR3 protein: CASSLGQGEQYF
CDR3 DNA: TGTGCCAGCTCACTTGGACAGGGCGAGCAGTACTTC
J gene: TRBJ2-7
clone size: .
V gene: TRBV18
D gene: TRBD1

CDR3 protein: CASSLALTSPYEQYF
CDR3 DNA: TGTGCCAGCAGCTTGGCGTTAACGTCCCCCTACGAGCAGTACTTC
J gene: TRBJ2-7
clone size: .
V gene: TRBV5-4
D gene: .

CDR3 protein: CASSPGTGNQPQHF
CDR3 DNA: TGTGCCAGCAGCCCTGGGACAGGGAATCAGCCCCAGCATTTT
J gene: TRBJ1-5
clone size: .
V gene: TRBV7-6
D gene: TRBD1

CDR3 protein: CASREGAWTGELFF
CDR3 DNA: TGTGCCAGCAGGGAGGGGGCATGGACCGGGGAGCTGTTTTTT
J gene: TRBJ2-2
clone size: .
V gene: TRBV4-2
D gene: .

CDR3 protein: CASIGLAGHYEQYF
CDR3 DNA: TGTGCCAGCATCGGACTAGCGGGGCATTACGAGCAGTACTTC
J gene: TRBJ2-7
clone size: few
V gene: TRBV2
D gene: TRBD2

CDR3 protein: CSSSSTGDRSPLHF
CDR3 DNA: TGTTCCAGCAGCTCCACCGGGGATCGGTCACCCCTCCACTTT
J gene: TRBJ1-6
clone size: few
V gene: TRBV7-9
D gene: .

CDR3 protein: CASSLGQGNGYTF
CDR3 DNA: TGTGCCAGCAGCTTAGGACAGGGCAATGGCTACACCTTC
J gene: TRBJ1-2
clone size: .
V gene: TRBV7-8
D gene: TRBD1

CDR3 protein: CAWSSDYREGQPQHF
CDR3 DNA: TGTGCCTGGAGTTCCGACTACAGGGAAGGCCAGCCCCAGCATTTT
J gene: TRBJ1-5
clone size: .
V gene: TRBV30
D gene: .

CDR3 protein: CASSPTPGQGRNEQFF
CDR3 DNA: TGTGCCAGCAGTCCCACCCCGGGACAGGGAAGGAATGAGCAGTTCTTC
J gene: TRBJ2-1
clone size: .
V gene: TRBV27
D gene: TRBD1

CDR3 protein: CASSEGIGGGELFF
CDR3 DNA: TGTGCCAGCAGTGAAGGGATCGGGGGCGGGGAGCTGTTTTTT
J gene: TRBJ2-2
clone size: .
V gene: TRBV6-1
D gene: .

CDR3 protein: CASSPGPFSGNTIYF
CDR3 DNA: TGTGCCAGCAGCCCGGGTCCCTTCTCTGGAAACACCATATATTTT
J gene: TRBJ1-3
clone size: .
V gene: TRBV14
D gene: .

CDR3 protein: CASSLSSGGRGSYEQYF
CDR3 DNA: TGTGCCAGCAGCTTATCCTCCGGGGGGCGCGGGTCCTACGAGCAGTACTTC
J gene: TRBJ2-7
clone size: .
V gene: TRBV7-8
D gene: .

CDR3 protein: CASSWGTAEKLFF
CDR3 DNA: TGTGCCAGCAGCTGGGGGACAGCTGAAAAACTGTTTTTT
J gene: TRBJ1-4
clone size: .
V gene: TRBV5-6
D gene: TRBD1

CDR3 protein: CASSPTPTSEAGELFF
CDR3 DNA: TGTGCCAGCAGCCCGACCCCGACTAGCGAGGCCGGGGAGCTGTTTTTT
J gene: TRBJ2-2
clone size: .
V gene: TRBV7-2
D gene: TRBD2